The sequence of this T cell receptor beta chain was determined in a study of T cell changes during pregnancy in multiple sclerosis. The CDR3 contains 14 residues. V was trimmed by 1 base and J by 5 bases, leaving 11 bases between them. Germline V lookup: CDR1 SGHTA, CDR2 FQGNSA. Some clones are missing from TCRdb's copy, which holds only in-frame ones; the method was immunoSEQ multiplex PCR. The sample shows about 24,000 clones, around 84% of them seen only once. V gene TRBV7-2 combines with J gene TRBJ1-1; possible D gene TRBD1, 5 bases. This TCR was sampled from a female donor in good health, enrolled as a control in a pregnancy study. The sequencing used CD4+ T cells from peripheral blood mononuclear cells, collected in the second trimester of pregnancy. The CDR3 spells CASSLDAGVTEAFF. CDR3 in DNA: TGTGCCAGCAGCTTAGACGCGGGGGTTACTGAAGCTTTCTTT.